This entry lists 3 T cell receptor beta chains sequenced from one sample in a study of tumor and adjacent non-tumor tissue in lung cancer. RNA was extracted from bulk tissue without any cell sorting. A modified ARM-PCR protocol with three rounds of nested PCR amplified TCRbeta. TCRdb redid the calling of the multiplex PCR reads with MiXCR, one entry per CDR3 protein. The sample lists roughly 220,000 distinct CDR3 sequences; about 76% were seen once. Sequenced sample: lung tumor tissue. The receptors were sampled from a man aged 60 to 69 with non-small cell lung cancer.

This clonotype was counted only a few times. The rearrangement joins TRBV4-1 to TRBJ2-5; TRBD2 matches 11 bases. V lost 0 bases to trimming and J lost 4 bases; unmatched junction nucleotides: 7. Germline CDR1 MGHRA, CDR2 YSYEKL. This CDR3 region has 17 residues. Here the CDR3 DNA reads TGCGCCAGCAGCCAAGATCGGGTAGCGGGAGGGCGAGAGACCCAGTACTTC. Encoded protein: CASSQDRVAGGRETQYF.

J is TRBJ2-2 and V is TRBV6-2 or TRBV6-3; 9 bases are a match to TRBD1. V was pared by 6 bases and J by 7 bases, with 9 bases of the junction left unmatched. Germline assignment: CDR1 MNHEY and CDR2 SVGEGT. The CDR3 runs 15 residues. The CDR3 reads CASRTGTGPNGELFF. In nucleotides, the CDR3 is TGTGCCAGCAGAACTGGGACAGGGCCTAACGGGGAGCTGTTTTTT.

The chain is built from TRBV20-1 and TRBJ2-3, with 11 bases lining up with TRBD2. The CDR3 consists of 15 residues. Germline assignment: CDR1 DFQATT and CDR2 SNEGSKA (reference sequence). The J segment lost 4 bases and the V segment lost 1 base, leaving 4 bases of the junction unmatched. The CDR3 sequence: CSARGLAGTPDTQYF. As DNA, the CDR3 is TGCAGTGCTAGAGGACTAGCGGGGACCCCAGATACGCAGTATTTT.